The present entry profiles one T cell receptor beta chain with its context. The antigen is not known. The record originates from a study of shared clonotypes between healthy human individuals. Study outcomes and limitations: Around 4.7% was the fraction of naive CD4 clonotypes found shared across a handful of donors.

There were no recent acute infections or vaccinations among the donors, who were healthy HIV-negative adults. Germline CDR1 reads SGHTA; CDR2 reads FQGTGA. The ends were cut back, 5 bases at V and 8 bases at J, with 21 bases in the middle. CDR3 length equals 16 residues. The assay was immunoSEQ multiplex PCR, and TCRdb's table has in-frame clones only and misses some. The repertoire holds approximately 1,000,000 clones, around 77% seen once, with roughly 0.82% in the top ten. Sequencing used memory CD4+ T cells from PBMCs. Subset of the sample: CD45RA-negative fraction. This sequence was found in a man aged 18 to 30 in good health. Some clones in this sample may be carry-over from other donors' samples. The rearrangement joins TRBV7-3 to TRBJ2-2; D remains unclear. The CDR3 DNA is TGTGCCAGCAGCGACACCCGGGTCTCCCGCGGAGGGGAGCTGTTTTTT. Encoded protein: CASSDTRVSRGGELFF. Complete variable domain (other parts from reference TRBV7-3 and TRBJ2-2): GAGVSQTPSNKVTEKGKYVELRCDPISGHTALYWYRQSLGQGPEFLIYFQGTGAADDSGLPNDRFFAVRPEGSVSTLKIQRTERGDSAVYLCASSDTRVSRGGELFFGEGSRLTVL.